A single sample is the source of the 10 T cell receptor beta chains below, sequenced in a study of control samples from healthy donors and cancer patients. The repertoire was sequenced with immunoSEQ multiplex PCR; TCRdb's copy has only in-frame clones and lacks some. The sample includes under 200,000 clones, roughly 95% of them seen just once. Sequencing input: blood. The receptor set was obtained from a woman aged 55-70 years in good health.

The chain links TRBV25-1 to TRBJ1-6, with D possibly matching TRBD1 (5 bases). The CDR3 runs to 13 residues. V shed 3 bases and J shed 9 bases, with 9 bases lying between them. Germline loops: CDR1 MGHDK, CDR2 SYGVNS. The CDR3: CASSDGGSSPLHF. CDR3 nucleotides: TGTGCCAGCAGTGACGGGGGTTCTTCACCCCTCCACTTT.

J is TRBJ1-1 and V is TRBV30; D is perhaps TRBD1 (5 bases). This CDR3 region has 14 residues. Trimming shortened V by 0 bases and J by 4 bases, and 12 bases separated the two germline ends. Germline CDR1 GTSNPN, CDR2 SVGIG (reference sequence). The CDR3 DNA reads as TGTGCCTGGAGTGTCTCGGCAGGGTCCACTGAAGCTTTCTTT. This sequence encodes CAWSVSAGSTEAFF.

The chain carries TRBV11-3 and TRBJ2-7; D tentatively fits TRBD1 or TRBD2 (5 bases each). CDR3 size: 13 residues. From germline, CDR1 is SGHNT and CDR2 YENEEA. V was cut by 3 bases and J by 3 bases, with 9 bases left in between. The CDR3 DNA reads as TGTGCCAGCAGCTTGGGGGAGCACTACGAGCAGTACTTC. Translating gives CASSLGEHYEQYF.

V and J are TRBV18 and TRBJ1-5, with D possibly being TRBD1 (5 bases). The V end was cut by 3 bases, the J end by 5 bases, with 14 bases between. The CDR3 covers 15 residues. Germline assignment: CDR1 KGHSH and CDR2 LQKENI. CDR3 nucleotide sequence: TGTGCCAGCTCACCTTCGGGGGGTCGAGATCAGCCCCAGCATTTT. Residues: CASSPSGGRDQPQHF.

This CDR3 reads CAPKFTLGTGGTDTQYF. The CDR3 nucleotides read TGTGCCCCCAAATTCACCCTCGGGACAGGGGGGACAGATACGCAGTATTTT. V is TRBV7-6 and J is TRBJ2-3; 11 positions match TRBD1. Germline-derived CDR1 and CDR2 are SGHVS and FNYEAQ. The CDR3 length is 17 residues. V trimming: 11 bases; J trimming: 3 bases; junction bases outside the gene matches: 16.

The chain couples TRBV5-1 to TRBJ2-3, with TRBD2 matching over 10 bases. V shed 4 bases, J shed 1 base, and the junction held 3 bases outside the gene matches. This CDR3 region has 15 residues. CDR1 SGHRS and CDR2 YFSETQ come from the germline V gene. This CDR3 reads CASSRTSGGTDTQYF. CDR3 nucleotides: TGCGCCAGCAGCCGAACTAGCGGGGGCACAGATACGCAGTATTTT.

The chain is built from TRBV7-9 and TRBJ1-2, with 8 nucleotides matching TRBD1. The CDR3 loop spans 14 amino acids. CDR1 and CDR2 from the germline V gene are SEHNR and FQNEAQ (reference sequence). V lost 0 bases and J lost 4; bases outside the gene matches: 1. The CDR3 region has the DNA TGTGCCAGCAGCTTAGCGGGACAGGCCTATGGCTACACCTTC. It encodes CASSLAGQAYGYTF.

This clone was picked up a small number of times. This sequence joins TRBV6-2 or TRBV6-3 and TRBJ1-4, with D possibly TRBD1 on 5 matching bases. Germline assignment: CDR1 MNHEY and CDR2 SVGEGT. V dropped 5 bases and J dropped 3 bases, with 10 bases sitting between them. CDR3 length: 14 residues. In DNA form, the CDR3 reads TGTGCCAGCAGTCCAGGGTCGGCTAATGAAAAACTGTTTTTT. This encodes CASSPGSANEKLFF.

This chain links TRBV5-1 with TRBJ2-7; TRBD2 agrees at 12 bases. V dropped 1 base and J dropped 4; count of bases not matched to a gene: 0. Looked up from germline, CDR1 is SGHRS and CDR2 is YFSETQ. The CDR3 contains 14 residues. The chain's CDR3 is CASSLTSGGYEQYF. CDR3 in DNA: TGCGCCAGCAGCTTGACTAGCGGGGGGTACGAGCAGTACTTC.

V is TRBV7-2 and J is TRBJ1-3; D gene uncertain. V dropped 3 bases and J dropped 2 bases, with 8 bases sitting between them. Per the germline V gene, CDR1 is SGHTA and CDR2 is FQGNSA. The CDR3 loop spans 14 amino acids. The CDR3, as DNA: TGTGCCAGCAGCTTCTTTGCTGCTGGAAACACCATATATTTT. It is translated as CASSFFAAGNTIYF. Complete variable domain (other parts from reference TRBV7-2 and TRBJ1-3): GAGVSQSPSNKVTEKGKDVELRCDPISGHTALYWYRQSLGQGLEFLIYFQGNSAPDKSGLPSDRFSAERTGGSVSTLTIQRTQQEDSAVYLCASSFFAAGNTIYFGEGSWLTVV.